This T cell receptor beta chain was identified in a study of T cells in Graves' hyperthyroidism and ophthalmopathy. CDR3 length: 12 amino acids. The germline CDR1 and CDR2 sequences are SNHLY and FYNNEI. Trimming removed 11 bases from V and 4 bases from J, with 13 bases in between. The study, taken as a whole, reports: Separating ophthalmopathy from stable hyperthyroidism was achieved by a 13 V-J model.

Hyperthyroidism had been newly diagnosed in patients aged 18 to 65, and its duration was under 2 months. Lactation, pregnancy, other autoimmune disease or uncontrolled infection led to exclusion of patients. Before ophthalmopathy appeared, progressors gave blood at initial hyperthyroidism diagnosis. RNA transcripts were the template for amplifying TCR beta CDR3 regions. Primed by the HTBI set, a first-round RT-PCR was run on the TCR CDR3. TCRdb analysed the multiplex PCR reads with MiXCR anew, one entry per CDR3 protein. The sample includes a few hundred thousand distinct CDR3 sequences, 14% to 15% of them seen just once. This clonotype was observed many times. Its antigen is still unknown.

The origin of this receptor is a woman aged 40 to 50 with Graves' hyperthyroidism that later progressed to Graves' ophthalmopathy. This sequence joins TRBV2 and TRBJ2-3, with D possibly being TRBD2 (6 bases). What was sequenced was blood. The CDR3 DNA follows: TGTGCCTGCATAGGAGGGCCAGATACGCAGTATTTT. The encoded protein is CACIGGPDTQYF.